Here is one TCR beta chain with its context. Its cognate antigen has yet to be identified. No much larger clone is present one base from it, and per-base qualities are unavailable. PBMCs were isolated by Ficoll-Paque density gradient centrifugation. The sample belongs to a study of T-cell memory formation after mild COVID-19 (TCRdb year 2021). With respect to the entire study: Most TCR sequence clusters were specific to one of the two donors. Longitudinal TCRalpha and TCRbeta repertoire sequencing tracked T-cell clones expanding and contracting after mild COVID-19 in two donors. The cohort was made up of two young adult volunteers, one female and one male, who were previously healthy. Summary of the overall study and its limitations: Clones contracting from day 15 to 85 had balanced CD4/CD8 phenotypes, while a second wave expanding from day 15 to 37 was biased towards CD4+. Whether the second-wave clones peaking on day 37 were SARS-CoV-2 specific was not confirmed. Contracting CD4+ clones turned up mainly in the CM and EM memory subsets, whereas EMRA was where CD8+ clones were enriched. Some responding clones were detected in pre-infection memory, suggesting pre-existing cross-reactive memory T cells joined the SARS-CoV-2 response. The study included only a couple of mild cases, and larger cohorts that include severe cases with pre-infection samples were judged to be necessary.

From cysteine to phenylalanine, the CDR3 is 12 amino acids long. Only CDR3 DNA remains: 36 bases, in frame from the first base. V drops 3 bases and J drops 8 bases, leaving 8 bases in between. Data came from an Illumina NovaSeq 6000. TCRalpha and TCRbeta cDNA libraries were constructed by 5'RACE with constant-segment primers, with sample barcodes and unique molecular identifiers being introduced. RNA was extracted from every sample with Trizol reagent. Amplification of the libraries took two PCR steps, and the second step added a second sample barcode plus Illumina TruSeq adapters. Libraries were sequenced on an Illumina NovaSeq with 2 x 150 bp paired-end reads. Turning to the authors' computational methods: Demultiplexing of reads and collapsing into UMI-guided consensus sequences were performed with migec v1.2.7. Using mixcr v2.1.11, the UMI consensuses were aligned to TRA and TRB V and J templates and assembled into clonotypes. Clonotypes were classified as expanded or contracted when called significant by both edgeR and NoisET, with noise models trained on biological replicates. edgeR calls used a false discovery rate-adjusted p below 0.01 and a log2 fold-change threshold of 1. As an exploratory analysis of dynamics, max-normalized trajectories of the 1000 most abundant clonotypes were examined with PCA combined with hierarchical clustering. Each responding clone was given a CD4 or CD8 phenotype based on the CD4+ and CD8+ repertoires, which had been sequenced separately. Starting from the raw public reads, TCRdb applied fastp trimming at Q25, assembled clones with MiXCR and retained in-frame beta chains. Identical CDR3 proteins give one entry, which carries the most common genes and DNA. TCRdb, not the authors, supplied the V and J calls. This sample has fewer than 700,000 distinct CDR3 sequences in its table, and about a sixth of those were observed once. The leading ten clones occupy more than 10% of the sample.

The sequenced material came from PBMCs or a T cell subset sorted from them (not recorded which). This clonotype was obtained from an adult woman who had mild COVID-19 (a few samples of this study predate the infection). The sample titles of this study are shuffled in the database, so cell type and time point are left out; the donor was told from shared clones. The sequence joins TRBV12-3 or TRBV12-4 to TRBJ2-1; the D gene cannot be named for sure. The CDR3 reads CASSFDGDEQFF. In nucleotide form, the sequence is TGTGCCAGCAGTTTTGATGGCGATGAGCAGTTCTTC.